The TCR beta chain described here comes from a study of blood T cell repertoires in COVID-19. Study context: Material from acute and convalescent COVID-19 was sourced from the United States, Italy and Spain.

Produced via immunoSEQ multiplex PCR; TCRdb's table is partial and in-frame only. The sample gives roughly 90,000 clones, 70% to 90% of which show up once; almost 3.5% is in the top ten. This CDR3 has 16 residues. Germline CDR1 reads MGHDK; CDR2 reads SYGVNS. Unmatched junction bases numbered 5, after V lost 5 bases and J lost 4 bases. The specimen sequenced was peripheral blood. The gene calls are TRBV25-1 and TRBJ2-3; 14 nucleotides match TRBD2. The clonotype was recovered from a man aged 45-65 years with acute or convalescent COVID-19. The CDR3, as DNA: TGTGCCAGCAGTTCACCGGGACTAGCGGGAGCAGATACGCAGTATTTT. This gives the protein CASSSPGLAGADTQYF.